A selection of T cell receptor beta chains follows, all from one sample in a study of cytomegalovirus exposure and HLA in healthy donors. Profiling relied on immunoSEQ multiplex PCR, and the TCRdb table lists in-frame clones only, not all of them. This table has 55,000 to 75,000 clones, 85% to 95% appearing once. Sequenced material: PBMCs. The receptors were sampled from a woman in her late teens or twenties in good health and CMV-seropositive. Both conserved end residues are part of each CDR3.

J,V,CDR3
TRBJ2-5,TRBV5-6,CASSLTRQGQETQYF
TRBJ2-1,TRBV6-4,CASSDSGGSSNEQFF
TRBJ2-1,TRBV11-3,CASSSGSYNEQFF
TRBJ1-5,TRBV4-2,CASSQDRAGQPQHF
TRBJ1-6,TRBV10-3,CAIQQGANSPLHF
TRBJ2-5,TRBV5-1,CASSYDREQETQYF
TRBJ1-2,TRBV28,CASRGTGVYGYTF
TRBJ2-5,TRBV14,CASSQERGPFGTQYF
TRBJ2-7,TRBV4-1,CASSQATGQLYEQYF
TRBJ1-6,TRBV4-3,CASSQDMTANSPLHF
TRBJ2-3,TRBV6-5,CASRRGGLGTDTQYF
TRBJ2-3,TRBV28,CASTWTSGGDTDTQYF
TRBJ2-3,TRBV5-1,CASSLFFGGVGQDTQYF
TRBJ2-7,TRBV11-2,CASSLARTPYEQYF
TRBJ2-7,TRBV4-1,CASSHPGQIYEQYF
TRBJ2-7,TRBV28,CASSRGGSREQYF
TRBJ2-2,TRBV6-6,CASRGGSGDTGELFF
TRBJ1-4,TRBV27,CASGRTGGVEEKLFF
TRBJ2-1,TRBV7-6,CASSGDARGEQFF
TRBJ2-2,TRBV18,CASSPLTGGHGELFF
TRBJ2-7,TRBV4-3,CASSQGAGVTYSYEQYF
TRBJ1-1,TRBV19,CASSPDGQAEAFF
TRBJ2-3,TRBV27,CASSLTNWGADTQYF
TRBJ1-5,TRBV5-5,CASSLQPNQPQHF
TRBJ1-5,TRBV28,CASDPTGRATQPQHF
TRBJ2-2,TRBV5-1,CASSFPGNTGELFF
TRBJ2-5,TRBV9,CASSVGLAGGETQYF
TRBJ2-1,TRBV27,CASSLSGVPYNEQFF
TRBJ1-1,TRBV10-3,CAISEVPGKTEAFF
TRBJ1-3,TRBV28,CASSPRTGNTIYF
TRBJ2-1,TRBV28,CASVLANNEQFF
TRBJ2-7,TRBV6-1,CASSDAGLAGIYEQYF
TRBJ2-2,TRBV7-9,CASSLDPWGLTSTGELFF
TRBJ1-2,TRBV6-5,CASSYPVGEGYGYTF
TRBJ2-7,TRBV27,CASSHGTGFPYEQYF
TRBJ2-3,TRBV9,CASSVEGAQDTQYF
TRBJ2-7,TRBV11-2,CASSLSATNRGEQYF
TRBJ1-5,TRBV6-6,CASSKTGGGQPQHF
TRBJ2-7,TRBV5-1,CASSPGSGSYEQYF
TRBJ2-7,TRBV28,CASTTPDRDAYEQYF
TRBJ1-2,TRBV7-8,CASSLSVQGHSGYTF
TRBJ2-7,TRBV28,CASSLAGGKTYEQYF
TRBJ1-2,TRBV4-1,CASSQVTRVRDGYTF